This is a list of T cell receptor beta chains from one sample in a study of metastatic and nonmetastatic thyroid tumors. TCRdb reassembled clones from the PCR reads with MiXCR. The sample lists about 26,000 clones, more than 25% occurring once. The sample consisted of blood. The receptor set was obtained from a female donor with papillary thyroid cancer or a benign thyroid nodule (not recorded which). Some clones in this sample may be carry-over from other donors' samples. Both conserved end residues are part of each CDR3. D genes are given only for firm matches. Part of the rows lack a size; the others show once, few, many or a class for expanded clones.

>TRBV6-4|TRBJ2-2|TRBD1|few
CASTRDSNTGELFF
TGTGCCAGCACAAGGGACAGTAACACCGGGGAGCTGTTTTTT
>TRBV28|TRBJ2-7|NA|NA
CAITRLLGDNEQYF
TGTGCCATCACTAGGTTGCTAGGAGACAACGAGCAGTACTTC
>TRBV20-1|TRBJ1-4|TRBD1|many
CSTRGDRGVEKLFF
TGCAGTACCAGGGGAGACAGGGGGGTTGAAAAACTGTTTTTT
>TRBV2|TRBJ2-3|TRBD1|many
CASSRPGQGLNTQYF
TGTGCCAGCAGCCGACCGGGACAGGGGCTTAATACGCAGTATTTT
>TRBV19|TRBJ1-5|NA|few
CAIMDMIFQPQHF
TGTGCCATTATGGACATGATCTTCCAGCCCCAGCATTTT
>TRBV19|TRBJ2-5|TRBD2|NA
CASSTLAGDVETQYF
TGTGCCAGTAGCACCCTAGCGGGAGATGTCGAGACCCAGTACTTC
>TRBV4-2|TRBJ2-1|TRBD1|many
CASSQEPGGLGDEQFF
TGTGCCAGCAGCCAAGAGCCAGGGGGCCTGGGCGATGAGCAGTTCTTC
>TRBV20-1|TRBJ2-1|TRBD2|NA
CSARSGTSSYNEQFF
TGCAGTGCTAGAAGTGGGACTAGCTCTTACAATGAGCAGTTCTTC
>TRBV6-4|TRBJ1-5|TRBD1|NA
CASSAPTGAGGNQPQHF
TGTGCCAGCAGTGCCCCGACAGGGGCCGGGGGCAATCAGCCCCAGCATTTT
>TRBV6-2/TRBV6-3|TRBJ1-6|NA|medium-sized
CASSWAFGQRSSYNSPLHF
TGTGCCAGCAGTTGGGCCTTCGGACAGCGGAGCTCCTATAATTCACCCCTCCACTTT
>TRBV11-2|TRBJ2-7|TRBD2|medium-sized
CASSLVPGGSSYEQYF
TGTGCCAGCAGCTTAGTACCCGGGGGGAGCTCCTACGAGCAGTACTTC
>TRBV7-9|TRBJ2-1|NA|many
CASSLVVAGLNEQFF
TGTGCCAGCAGCTTAGTGGTAGCCGGACTCAATGAGCAGTTCTTC
>TRBV2|TRBJ1-3|NA|few
CASIQGGRNTIYF
TGTGCCAGCATTCAGGGTGGAAGAAACACCATATATTTT
>TRBV27|TRBJ1-3|TRBD1|medium-sized
CASRPRAQGVSGNTIYF
TGTGCCAGCAGACCCAGGGCGCAGGGGGTCTCTGGAAACACCATATATTTT
>TRBV2|TRBJ1-3|NA|many
CASSVNLGAGNTIYF
TGTGCCAGCAGTGTGAATTTGGGGGCTGGAAACACCATATATTTT
>TRBV6-1|TRBJ2-1|TRBD2|NA
CASSGGTSGSLKEQFF
TGTGCCAGCAGTGGGGGGACTAGCGGGAGTCTGAAGGAGCAGTTCTTC
>TRBV28|TRBJ1-2|NA|many
CASSPWGGAGYGYTF
TGTGCCAGCAGCCCCTGGGGGGGGGCAGGGTATGGCTACACCTTC
>TRBV28|TRBJ1-6|NA|many
CASSWGRIAPLHF
TGTGCCAGCAGTTGGGGCAGGATTGCACCCCTCCACTTT
>TRBV6-2/TRBV6-3|TRBJ1-6|NA|NA
CASSYSIVRSSPLHF
TGTGCCAGCAGTTACTCGATTGTCCGGAGTTCACCCCTCCACTTT
>TRBV11-2|TRBJ1-5|TRBD1|NA
CASSPRTGGIDQPQHF
TGTGCCAGCAGCCCCCGGACAGGGGGAATTGATCAGCCCCAGCATTTT
>TRBV6-1|TRBJ2-5|TRBD2|few
CASSAAGVRETQYF
TGTGCCAGCAGTGCAGCGGGAGTTAGGGAGACCCAGTACTTC
>TRBV7-8|TRBJ2-7|TRBD2|NA
CASSQRTSGGLSSYEQYF
TGTGCCAGCAGCCAGAGGACTAGCGGGGGGCTGAGCTCCTACGAGCAGTACTTC
>TRBV5-1|TRBJ2-1|NA|NA
CASSFMALPSSYNEQFF
TGCGCCAGCAGCTTTATGGCACTTCCTAGCTCCTACAATGAGCAGTTCTTC
>TRBV15|TRBJ2-1|NA|few
CATGEHYNEQFF
TGTGCCACCGGGGAACACTACAATGAGCAGTTCTTC
>TRBV20-1|TRBJ2-1|NA|NA
CSAMAQVAPCGEQFF
TGCAGTGCTATGGCCCAGGTGGCACCTTGCGGTGAGCAGTTCTTC
>TRBV20-1|TRBJ1-2|TRBD1|medium-sized
CSADQRQGANYGYTF
TGCAGTGCTGACCAACGACAGGGTGCTAACTATGGCTACACCTTC
>TRBV4-2|TRBJ2-7|TRBD2|many
CASSQTSGGYEQYF
TGTGCCAGCAGCCAAACTAGCGGGGGCTACGAGCAGTACTTC
>TRBV11-2|TRBJ2-1|NA|NA
CASIPNSNEQFF
TGTGCCAGCATTCCCAACAGCAATGAGCAGTTCTTC
>TRBV6-5|TRBJ2-7|TRBD2|few
CASSYTSGAYEQYF
TGTGCCAGCAGTTACACTAGCGGAGCCTACGAGCAGTACTTC
>TRBV27|TRBJ1-1|NA|NA
CASSIYRTGEAFF
TGTGCCAGCAGCATCTATCGTACAGGTGAAGCTTTCTTT
>TRBV5-1|TRBJ2-1|NA|NA
CASILEHGARSNEQFF
TGCGCCAGCATCTTGGAACATGGGGCCAGGTCGAATGAGCAGTTCTTC
>TRBV7-6|TRBJ1-1|NA|many
CASSVKVGQLNTEAFF
TGTGCCAGCAGCGTAAAAGTTGGACAGCTGAACACTGAAGCTTTCTTT
>TRBV5-1|TRBJ2-3|NA|once
CASSSTCTVHTDTQYF
TGCGCCAGCAGCTCGACCTGTACAGTCCACACAGATACGCAGTATTTT
>TRBV5-1|TRBJ1-2|TRBD1|medium-sized
CASSFQGGPGVDSNYGYTF
TGCGCCAGCAGCTTCCAGGGGGGGCCGGGAGTTGATTCTAACTATGGCTACACCTTC
>TRBV7-9|TRBJ1-6|TRBD1|many
CASSFPGQGSPLHF
TGTGCCAGCAGCTTCCCGGGACAGGGTTCGCCCCTCCACTTT
>TRBV5-1|TRBJ1-3|NA|NA
CASSLEAGTAGNTIYF
TGCGCCAGCAGCTTGGAAGCGGGGACGGCTGGAAACACCATATATTTT
>TRBV6-2/TRBV6-3|TRBJ2-2|NA|few
CASRASRVSGELFF
TGTGCCAGCAGAGCCTCTCGGGTATCCGGTGAGCTGTTTTTT
>TRBV25-1|TRBJ2-3|NA|NA
CGCSEFERQTDTDTQYF
TGTGGGTGCAGTGAATTTGAGAGGCAGACCGACACAGATACGCAGTATTTT
>TRBV7-2|TRBJ1-1|TRBD1|NA
CVSSSRQGNTEAFF
TGTGTCAGCAGCTCCAGACAGGGGAACACTGAAGCTTTCTTT
>TRBV6-2/TRBV6-3|TRBJ2-1|TRBD2|NA
CASSQLLAGEGNEQFF
TGTGCCAGCAGTCAACTACTAGCGGGAGAAGGCAATGAGCAGTTCTTC
>TRBV6-1|TRBJ2-1|NA|NA
CATAYYHEQFF
TGTGCCACCGCGTACTACCATGAGCAGTTCTTC
>TRBV7-2|TRBJ1-5|TRBD1|once
CASSLLGTGGRLTGNQPQHF
TGTGCCAGCAGCTTACTCGGGACAGGGGGGCGATTAACTGGCAATCAGCCCCAGCATTTT
>TRBV20-1|TRBJ2-1|NA|few
CSAREGRRALPYNEQFF
TGCAGTGCTAGAGAGGGTAGGCGGGCCCTACCCTACAATGAGCAGTTCTTC
>TRBV28|TRBJ1-1|NA|few
CASSLLGGGEAFF
TGTGCCAGCAGTTTATTGGGGGGCGGGGAAGCTTTCTTT
>TRBV27|TRBJ2-3|NA|NA
CASSFGNGHTDTQYF
TGTGCCAGCAGTTTTGGAAATGGTCACACAGATACGCAGTATTTT
>TRBV5-5|TRBJ2-7|TRBD1|many
CASSPTGGPYEQYF
TGTGCCAGCAGCCCAACAGGGGGTCCCTACGAGCAGTACTTC
>TRBV10-3|TRBJ2-1|TRBD2|few
CANLQRTSGSYYNEQFF
TGTGCCAACCTTCAGCGGACTAGCGGGAGCTACTACAATGAGCAGTTCTTC
>TRBV20-1|TRBJ2-7|TRBD1|medium-sized
CSARNRDRDVYEQYF
TGCAGTGCTAGAAACCGGGACAGGGATGTCTACGAGCAGTACTTC
>TRBV13|TRBJ2-4|NA|NA
CASSPPSWPKNIQYF
TGTGCCAGCAGCCCACCATCCTGGCCCAAAAACATTCAGTACTTC